This TCR beta chain was identified during a study of T cells in Graves' hyperthyroidism and ophthalmopathy. Study summary: Peripheral blood was obtained at initial diagnosis, preceding any treatment.

This clonotype was seen repeatedly, ten times or more. As yet, its antigen is unknown. Lactation, pregnancy, other autoimmune disease or uncontrolled infection excluded patients. From germline, CDR1 is DFQATT and CDR2 SNEGSKA (reference sequence). This CDR3 has 15 residues. Trimming removed 4 bases from V and 5 bases from J; junction bases left unmatched: 10. The CDR3 regions of TCR beta were amplified from RNA transcripts. The study used the HTBI primer set for a first-round RT-PCR of the TCR CDR3. TCRdb analysed the multiplex PCR reads with MiXCR anew, one entry per CDR3 protein. The table has about 610,000 distinct CDR3 sequences, roughly 15% seen once. Regarding the study as a whole: The model identified upcoming ophthalmopathy a median roughly 6 months ahead of onset.

Material: blood. The TCR sequence derives from a woman aged 40 to 49 with Graves' ophthalmopathy. The genes are TRBV20-1 and TRBJ2-3, with 9 bases identical to TRBD2. As DNA, the CDR3 is TGCAGTGCTACCCGGGGGCGGGAGGGAATAGATACGCAGTATTTT. Residues: CSATRGREGIDTQYF.